What follows are 23 T cell receptor beta chains derived from one specimen sequenced in a study of blood T cell repertoires in COVID-19. Libraries were prepared by immunoSEQ multiplex PCR; TCRdb keeps only in-frame clonotypes and omits some of them. Of approximately 260,000 clones listed, about 87% are singletons. The sequenced material came from peripheral blood. The origin of the receptors is a woman aged 70 to 79 with COVID-19, enrolled during active disease.

This clone was counted once. Other DNA sequences in the same sample also yield this CDR3. V gene TRBV28 combines with J gene TRBJ2-7; D gene ambiguous. The germline gives CDR1 MDHEN, CDR2 SYDVKM. The CDR3 sequence is 13 residues long. Trimming removed 3 bases at V and 0 bases at J, with 6 bases between. For the CDR3, the DNA is TGTGCCAGCAGTTTGGCGGTCTCCTACGAGCAGTACTTC. Protein sequence: CASSLAVSYEQYF.

The chain carries TRBV7-9 and TRBJ2-7; D possibly corresponds to TRBD1 (5 bases). CDR3 length: 16 amino acids. Germline V CDR1 and CDR2: SEHNR, FQNEAQ (reference sequence). The V and J ends lost 5 bases and 3 bases respectively, with 20 bases between them. The CDR3: CASSPNRPRQGYEQYF. As DNA, the CDR3 is TGTGCCAGCAGCCCCAATAGACCGAGGCAGGGCTACGAGCAGTACTTC.

The chain joins TRBV7-8 to TRBJ2-7, with 9 bases matching TRBD1. CDR1 and CDR2 from the germline V gene are SGHVS and FQNEAQ. Trimming cost V 2 bases and J 3 bases; bases outside gene matches: 5. The CDR3 runs 15 residues. As DNA, the CDR3 is TGTGCCAGCAGCTTAATACCGGGACAGGGCTACGAGCAGTACTTC. Translation gives CASSLIPGQGYEQYF.

This clone showed up just a few times. CDR3 DNA: TGTGCCAGCAGTTTAATCGGGACAGGGGTGGGCTACACCTTC. It is translated as CASSLIGTGVGYTF. The rearrangement joins TRBV28 to TRBJ1-2; TRBD1 matches at 10 bases. The CDR3 is 14 amino acids. Germline trimming cut 2 bases from V and 8 bases from J; bases unmatched to any gene: 5. Germline V gene data show CDR1 as MDHEN and CDR2 as SYDVKM.

This chain connects TRBV29-1 to TRBJ1-1, with D maybe TRBD1 (6 bases). The germline V and J ends were trimmed by 3 bases and 3 bases, with 11 bases remaining between them. Looked up from germline, CDR1 is SQVTM and CDR2 is ANQGSEA. The CDR3 consists of 13 residues. The CDR3, as DNA: TGCAGCGTTGAGAGGGGGAGGGACACTGAAGCTTTCTTT. This encodes CSVERGRDTEAFF.

This clone was found once. The chain recombines TRBV9 with TRBJ1-1; D is unclear. Germline V gives CDR1 SGDLS, CDR2 YYNGEE. Trimming removed 3 bases from V and 4 bases from J, with 13 bases in between. This CDR3 contains 14 residues. For the CDR3, the DNA is TGTGCCAGCAGCGCCCCGGGGAAAGGCACTGAAGCTTTCTTT. This codes for CASSAPGKGTEAFF.

V is TRBV5-1 and J is TRBJ1-3; perhaps TRBD1 as D (5 bases). The germline V gene encodes CDR1 SGHRS and CDR2 YFSETQ. The CDR3 extends over 15 amino acids. With 6 bases removed from V and 4 bases from J, the gap between germline ends came to 17 bases. CDR3 coding DNA: TGCGCCAGCACCAGGACGGGGGGGAACGGAAACACCATATATTTT. Protein product: CASTRTGGNGNTIYF.

The chain employs TRBV27 and TRBJ1-1; 9 bases are a match to TRBD1. The CDR3 is made up of 14 amino acids. Trimming removed 5 bases from V and 5 bases from J; junction bases left unmatched: 6. Per germline, CDR1 MNHEY and CDR2 SMNVEV (reference sequence). The CDR3 reads CASSPYRGRTEAFF. The CDR3 DNA is TGTGCCAGCAGTCCCTACAGGGGGCGAACTGAAGCTTTCTTT.

This rearrangement joins TRBV7-5 to TRBJ1-5; the DNA was not compared with TRBD1, the D call given in the table. TRBV7-5 is listed as a pseudogene. The CDR3 is 18 residues long. CDR3 coding DNA: TGTGCCAGAAGCACGGGACAGCGCGAAATCTTTAGCAATCAGCCCCAGCATTTT. It yields the protein CARSTGQREIFSNQPQHF.

V gene TRBV12-5 combines with J gene TRBJ1-5, with TRBD1 as a possible D gene (6 bases). The germline V and J ends were trimmed by 0 bases and 0 bases, with 15 bases remaining between them. Per the germline V gene, CDR1 is LGHNT and CDR2 is FRNRAP. The CDR3 is 18 residues long. The CDR3 DNA is TGTGCTAGTGGTTTGGTACTTGGGGGGGCCCATAGCAATCAGCCCCAGCATTTT. This gives the protein CASGLVLGGAHSNQPQHF. Looking up the rest from reference TRBV12-5 and TRBJ1-5 gives the full variable domain: DARVTQTPRHKVTEMGQEVTMRCQPILGHNTVFWYRQTMMQGLELLAYFRNRAPLDDSGMPKDRFSAEMPDATLATLKIQPSEPRDSAVYFCASGLVLGGAHSNQPQHFGDGTRLSIL.

The V call is TRBV5-1, the J call TRBJ1-1, with no clear D. The CDR3 contains 14 residues. Deletions cut 4 bases from V and 0 bases from J, with 10 bases between. The germline V gene has CDR1 SGHRS and CDR2 YFSETQ. The chain's CDR3 is CASSGLQLNTEAFF. For the CDR3, the DNA is TGCGCCAGCAGCGGGCTTCAACTGAACACTGAAGCTTTCTTT.

The chain links TRBV7-6 to TRBJ2-5; TRBD1 matches at 8 bases. Germline CDR1 SGHVS, CDR2 FNYEAQ. This CDR3 region has 15 residues. V shed 5 bases, J shed 4 bases, and the junction held 9 bases outside the gene matches. The CDR3 sequence: CASSATTGTGETQYF. The CDR3 DNA follows: TGTGCCAGCAGCGCAACTACCGGGACAGGAGAGACCCAGTACTTC.

The J gene is TRBJ1-3, the V gene TRBV7-8; 9 bases are shared with TRBD1. Per germline, CDR1 SGHVS and CDR2 FQNEAQ. The CDR3 contains 17 residues. Losses at the gene ends were 3 bases for V and 2 bases for J; bases not matched to a gene: 8. CDR3 nucleotides: TGTGCCAGCAGCTTGACCCTACAGGGGGCCACTGGAAACACCATATATTTT. The encoded protein is CASSLTLQGATGNTIYF.

The rearrangement uses TRBV24-1 and TRBJ2-5, with D perhaps TRBD1 (6 bases). CDR1 is KGHDR, CDR2 SFDVKD, per germline. V shed 7 bases and J shed 5 bases, with 19 bases lying between them. The CDR3 runs to 15 residues. The DNA of the CDR3 is TGTGCCACCAGCCGATTCGGGACACTTGGGGAGACCCAGTACTTC. It translates to CATSRFGTLGETQYF.

J is TRBJ2-1 and V is TRBV7-9, with 13 bases that match TRBD2. From germline, CDR1 is SEHNR and CDR2 FQNEAQ (reference sequence). After removal of 4 bases from V and 3 bases from J, the junction contained 0 bases not matched to a gene. The CDR3 loop spans 15 amino acids. CDR3 sequence: CASSWTSGSYNEQFF. CDR3 sequence (DNA): TGTGCCAGCAGCTGGACTAGCGGGAGCTACAATGAGCAGTTCTTC.

This chain connects TRBV12-5 to TRBJ2-5; D might be TRBD2 (5 bases). The CDR3 sequence is 17 residues long. Per the germline V gene, CDR1 is LGHNT and CDR2 is FRNRAP. Trimming took 4 bases from V and 3 from J, leaving 21 bases between them. The CDR3: CASGSTKWQRTKETQYF. In nucleotides, the CDR3 is TGTGCTAGTGGTTCCACAAAGTGGCAGCGGACCAAAGAGACCCAGTACTTC.

V gene TRBV7-2 combines with J gene TRBJ1-1; D may be TRBD1 (6 bases). The CDR3 is made up of 14 amino acids. Trimming removed 5 bases at V and 1 base at J, with 11 bases between. Germline V CDR1 and CDR2: SGHTA, FQGNSA. The CDR3 loop is CASSLRQENTEAFF. The CDR3 DNA reads as TGTGCCAGCAGCCTGAGACAGGAGAACACTGAAGCTTTCTTT.

This chain connects TRBV28 to TRBJ1-1; no firm D call. This CDR3 is 13 amino acids long. Germline assignment: CDR1 MDHEN and CDR2 SYDVKM. V lost 7 bases and J lost 3, with 12 bases in between. CDR3 bases: TGTGCCAGCACCCCGTTAGTATACACTGAAGCTTTCTTT. It specifies CASTPLVYTEAFF. Full variable domain (remainder filled in from reference TRBV28 and TRBJ1-1): DVKVTQSSRYLVKRTGEKVFLECVQDMDHENMFWYRQDPGLGLRLIYFSYDVKMKEKGDIPEGYSVSREKKERFSLILESASTNQTSMYLCASTPLVYTEAFFGQGTRLTVV.

V gene TRBV6-1 combines with J gene TRBJ2-1; 7 bases are shared with TRBD2. The V gene end was trimmed by 1 base and the J gene end by 0 bases; junction bases not matched to a gene: 6. CDR1 is MNHNS and CDR2 is SASEGT in the germline V gene. CDR3 size: 17 residues. Here the CDR3 reads CASSEELAGPSYNEQFF. For the CDR3, the DNA is TGTGCCAGCAGTGAAGAATTAGCGGGTCCCTCCTACAATGAGCAGTTCTTC.

This rearrangement joins TRBV27 to TRBJ2-7; 9 bases fit TRBD2. The CDR3 runs to 18 residues. V lost 1 base, J lost 2 bases, and 12 bases stayed unmatched. Germline CDR1 reads MNHEY; CDR2 reads SMNVEV (reference sequence). CDR3 region: CASSLFVLAGDPTYEQYF. Here the CDR3 DNA reads TGTGCCAGCAGTTTATTTGTTTTAGCGGGAGACCCTACCTACGAGCAGTACTTC.

V gene TRBV10-3 combines with J gene TRBJ2-2, with D maybe TRBD2 (6 bases). The ends were cut back, 9 bases at V and 4 bases at J, with 12 bases in the middle. Germline-derived CDR1 and CDR2 are ENHRY and SYGVKD. The CDR3 contains 13 residues. The CDR3 bases are TGTGCCATGTCGGGACTCTCCACCGGGGAGCTGTTTTTT. This encodes CAMSGLSTGELFF.

This rearrangement joins TRBV7-2 to TRBJ2-1; a weak D match, TRBD1 (5 bases). The V gene's germline CDR1 is SGHTA and CDR2 FQGNSA. Trimming stripped 2 bases from V and 7 bases from J, with 18 bases between. CDR3 length: 16 residues. The chain's CDR3 is CASSLIIRGAGNEQFF. The CDR3 DNA sequence: TGTGCCAGCAGCTTAATTATCCGTGGGGCAGGGAATGAGCAGTTCTTC.

The count of this clone is one. This chain connects TRBV11-2 to TRBJ1-1, with 7 positions matching TRBD1. Germline trimming cut 2 bases from V and 10 bases from J; bases unmatched to any gene: 4. This CDR3 has 12 amino acids. Germline V gives CDR1 SGHAT, CDR2 FQNNGV. CDR3 DNA: TGTGCCAGCAGCTTACAGGGGGTCGTAGCTTTCTTT. It is translated as CASSLQGVVAFF.